This TCR beta chain is from a study of T cell responses to AZD1222 COVID-19 vaccine. Regarding the study as a whole: Mostly white British, mostly female donors; authors suggested clonal diversity may be underestimated.

On this clone itself: The antigen is undetermined.

Measured with immunoSEQ multiplex PCR; TCRdb has only the in-frame clones, and not every one. This sample yields about 120,000 clones, of which approximately 83% are seen a single time; roughly 3.7% belongs to the top ten. Trimming at V came to 4 bases and at J to 4 bases, leaving 6 bases not matched to a gene. Looked up from germline, CDR1 is MNHEY and CDR2 is SVGEGT. This CDR3 has 15 residues. This receptor was taken from an adult in good health. The V gene is TRBV6-2 or TRBV6-3, the J gene TRBJ2-7; TRBD1 aligns across 11 bases. Specimen: peripheral blood, collected on day 0 of MenACWY control vaccination. The CDR3 protein is CASSSGTGGRYEQYF. In nucleotides, the CDR3 is TGTGCCAGCAGTTCCGGGACAGGGGGTCGGTACGAGCAGTACTTC.